These T cell receptor beta chains were read from a single sample in a study of post-analysis software for immune sequencing data. Using its own MiXCR run on the PCR reads, TCRdb lists one record per CDR3 protein. The sample records about half a million distinct CDR3 sequences, under 40% being singletons. Sample: blood. Receptors originate from a girl aged 2-17 years with multiple sclerosis. Both conserved end residues are part of each CDR3. D genes are given only for firm matches. Rows give clone size only sometimes, using once, few, many, or a class for an expanded clone.

-	TRBJ1-4	16	TRBV5-1	TRBD1	TGCGCCAGCAGCCCGGACGGACAGGGGGAGAACGAAAAACTGTTTTTT	CASSPDGQGENEKLFF
-	TRBJ1-1	14	TRBV5-1	-	TGCGCCAGCAGATCCCGGGCGGATGGCACTGAAGCTTTCTTT	CASRSRADGTEAFF
few	TRBJ2-3	13	TRBV3-1	-	TGTGCCAGCAGCCAAGGAGGGCCGGATACGCAGTATTTT	CASSQGGPDTQYF
-	TRBJ1-2	13	TRBV12-3/TRBV12-4	-	TGTGCCAGCAGTCTTACATCTAACTATGGCTACACCTTC	CASSLTSNYGYTF
-	TRBJ2-3	13	TRBV6-5	-	TGTGCCAGCAGTTGGGAAGGCACAGATACGCAGTATTTT	CASSWEGTDTQYF
-	TRBJ1-1	13	TRBV19	-	TGTGCCAGTAGTATCCGGGGGGACACTGAAGCTTTCTTT	CASSIRGDTEAFF
-	TRBJ1-1	13	TRBV9	-	TGCGCCAGCAGCGTATCGGGAAGGTCTGAAGCTTTCTTT	CASSVSGRSEAFF
-	TRBJ2-1	18	TRBV6-5	TRBD1	TGTGCCAGCAGTTACTCTCAAACAGGGGGTTCAGGGTACAATGAGCAGTTCTTC	CASSYSQTGGSGYNEQFF
-	TRBJ2-1	16	TRBV6-2/TRBV6-3	-	TGTGCCAGCAGTCGCACTACTAAGAGCTCCTACAATGAGCAGTTCTTC	CASSRTTKSSYNEQFF
few	TRBJ1-2	14	TRBV6-5	-	TGTGCCAGCAGCCCTAGCGAGCAGGACTATGGCTACACCTTC	CASSPSEQDYGYTF
few	TRBJ2-5	14	TRBV7-2	-	TGTGCCAGCAGCACCGACTACGGGCAAGAGACCCAGTACTTC	CASSTDYGQETQYF
-	TRBJ1-6	15	TRBV10-3	TRBD1	TGTGCCATCAGTGGAGGGGGCAGGACAGATTCACCCCTCCACTTT	CAISGGGRTDSPLHF
few	TRBJ2-3	16	TRBV10-3	TRBD2	TGTGCCATCAGTGAGCAACTAGCGGGGGGCACAGATACGCAGTATTTT	CAISEQLAGGTDTQYF
few	TRBJ1-5	14	TRBV28	-	TGTGCCAGCAGACGGGGGGGGGAATATCAGCCCCAGCATTTT	CASRRGGEYQPQHF
-	TRBJ2-5	14	TRBV5-1	-	TGCGCCAGCAGCGAGGGACCGTTCCAAGAGACCCAGTACTTC	CASSEGPFQETQYF
-	TRBJ2-1	14	TRBV20-1	TRBD2	TGCAGTGCTAGTCCGACTAGCGGACACAATGAGCAGTTCTTC	CSASPTSGHNEQFF
-	TRBJ1-2	14	TRBV5-1	-	TGCGCCAGCAGCCCCGGGGAGCGGGCCTATGGCTACACCTTC	CASSPGERAYGYTF